The 18 T cell receptor beta chains below were found in one sample sequenced in a study of blood T cell repertoires in COVID-19. Here immunoSEQ multiplex PCR was the method, and the copy in TCRdb shows in-frame clones only, minus some. The top ten clones hold about 7.5% of a sample with 110,000 to 150,000 clones, roughly 79% of them seen once. The sequencing input was peripheral blood. Receptors originate from a human donor in a cohort sampled during active COVID-19.

This clone was recorded a few times. V usage is TRBV7-8 and J usage is TRBJ1-6; D is possibly TRBD1 (6 bases). The CDR3 runs to 16 residues. Between the trimmed V and J ends, which lost 1 base and 4 bases, there was a span of 11 bases. The germline gives CDR1 SGHVS, CDR2 FQNEAQ. This CDR3 reads CASSLEGHAYNSPLHF. The CDR3 nucleotides are TGTGCCAGCAGCTTAGAGGGACACGCATATAATTCACCCCTCCACTTT.

The CDR3 region is CASNWYGASADTQYF. CDR3 in DNA: TGTGCCAGCAACTGGTATGGAGCGAGCGCAGATACGCAGTATTTT. This rearrangement joins TRBV7-9 to TRBJ2-3; the D is unclear. V was cut by 7 bases and J by 4 bases, with 18 bases left in between. This CDR3 comprises 15 residues. The germline V gene encodes CDR1 SEHNR and CDR2 FQNEAQ (reference sequence).

The chain has TRBV21-1 and TRBJ2-1; the D call TRBD1 from the table was never checked on the DNA. TRBV21-1 is an annotated pseudogene. The CDR3 is 16 amino acids. CDR3 protein: CASSKDSQTAYNEQFF. CDR3 DNA: TGTGCCAGCAGCAAAGATTCGCAGACAGCCTACAATGAGCAGTTCTTC.

The chain couples TRBV6-2 or TRBV6-3 to TRBJ2-7; the match to TRBD2 covers 8 bases. Trimming cost V 5 bases and J 0 bases; bases outside gene matches: 9. The CDR3 consists of 16 residues. The germline V gene has CDR1 MNHEY and CDR2 SVGEGT. The CDR3 DNA follows: TGTGCCAGCAGTGCCTTTGGGAGCGGGAGCTCCTACGAGCAGTACTTC. Amino acids: CASSAFGSGSSYEQYF.

This chain uses TRBV7-9 with TRBJ1-2, with a possible D match to TRBD1 (6 bases). The V end was cut by 5 bases, the J end by 8 bases, with 15 bases between. Germline V gene sequence: CDR1 SEHNR, CDR2 FQNEAQ (reference sequence). The CDR3 loop spans 13 amino acids. The DNA of the CDR3 is TGTGCCAGCAGCACCCAGGGGTTAGAGGGCTACACCTTC. Translation gives CASSTQGLEGYTF. Supplemented by reference TRBV7-9 and TRBJ1-2, the full variable domain reads DTGVSQNPRHKITKRGQNVTFRCDPISEHNRLYWYRQTLGQGPEFLTYFQNEAQLEKSRLLSDRFSAERPKGSFSTLEIQRTEQGDSAMYLCASSTQGLEGYTFGSGTRLTVV.

V and J are TRBV28 and TRBJ2-2, with TRBD2 matching 10 bases. Germline CDR1 MDHEN, CDR2 SYDVKM. Losses at the gene ends were 3 bases for V and 3 bases for J; bases not matched to a gene: 10. This CDR3 has 18 residues. CDR3 in amino acids: CASSFYRAGGQDTGELFF. CDR3 coding DNA: TGTGCCAGCAGTTTCTACCGAGCGGGAGGGCAGGACACCGGGGAGCTGTTTTTT. Drawing the rest from reference TRBV28 and TRBJ2-2, the complete variable domain is DVKVTQSSRYLVKRTGEKVFLECVQDMDHENMFWYRQDPGLGLRLIYFSYDVKMKEKGDIPEGYSVSREKKERFSLILESASTNQTSMYLCASSFYRAGGQDTGELFFGEGSRLTVL.

The chain links TRBV7-9 to TRBJ2-7; TRBD2 matches at 12 bases. The CDR3 has 15 residues. CDR1 and CDR2 from the germline V gene are SEHNR and FQNEAQ (reference sequence). Trimming cost V 6 bases and J 6 bases; bases outside gene matches: 9. The CDR3 DNA sequence: TGTGCCAGCAGTCAAACCGGACTAGCGGGACGCGAGCAGTACTTC. Residues: CASSQTGLAGREQYF. The variable domain in full, with the rest retrieved from reference TRBV7-9 and TRBJ2-7, is DTGVSQNPRHKITKRGQNVTFRCDPISEHNRLYWYRQTLGQGPEFLTYFQNEAQLEKSRLLSDRFSAERPKGSFSTLEIQRTEQGDSAMYLCASSQTGLAGREQYFGPGTRLTVT.

The gene calls are TRBV29-1 and TRBJ2-3, with a possible D match to TRBD1 (6 bases). The CDR3 has 14 amino acids. Germline CDR1 reads SQVTM; CDR2 reads ANQGSEA. The CDR3 reads CSTGQWGSTDTQYF. The CDR3 coding sequence is TGCAGTACCGGACAGTGGGGAAGCACAGATACGCAGTATTTT.

For the CDR3, the DNA is TGTGCCAGCAGCCTTGGACAGGGGATTTATAGCAATCAGCCCCAGCATTTT. It specifies CASSLGQGIYSNQPQHF. The genes are TRBV11-2 and TRBJ1-5; 9 bases are a match to TRBD1. The CDR3 has 17 residues. CDR1 SGHAT and CDR2 FQNNGV come from the germline V gene. The J segment lost 0 bases and the V segment lost 5 bases, leaving 8 bases of the junction unmatched.

The rearrangement joins TRBV4-2 to TRBJ1-6; TRBD1 matches at 10 bases. Germline loops: CDR1 LGHNA, CDR2 YNFKEQ. V dropped 2 bases and J dropped 9; count of bases not matched to a gene: 4. The CDR3 length is 15 residues. In DNA, the CDR3 is TGTGCCAGCAGCCAACCCCGGGACAGGGGTTCACCCCTCCACTTT. Amino acids: CASSQPRDRGSPLHF.

The rearrangement links TRBV7-2 to TRBJ2-3; weak D call: TRBD1 (6 bases). The CDR3 extends over 14 amino acids. Between the trimmed V and J ends, which lost 5 bases and 4 bases, there was a span of 13 bases. The germline gives CDR1 SGHTA, CDR2 FQGNSA. Here the CDR3 DNA reads TGTGCCAGCAGCGTAAACAGGGTCCCAGATACGCAGTATTTT. Protein product: CASSVNRVPDTQYF.

The chain couples TRBV27 to TRBJ2-7, with a possible D match to TRBD2 (5 bases). Trimming pared 3 bases from V and 0 bases from J, leaving 15 bases between. CDR3 length: 16 residues. Looked up from germline, CDR1 is MNHEY and CDR2 is SMNVEV (reference sequence). This CDR3 reads CASSLFVTGISYEQYF. The CDR3 DNA is TGTGCCAGCAGTTTGTTTGTCACGGGGATCTCCTACGAGCAGTACTTC.

The V gene is TRBV7-2, the J gene TRBJ2-2, with 7 bases aligning to TRBD2. J gave up 4 bases and V 3 bases, and 5 bases lay outside the gene matches. Germline V gene lookup returns CDR1 SGHTA and CDR2 FQGNSA. The CDR3 has 15 amino acids. CDR3 region: CASSFRDYTTGELFF. CDR3 sequence (DNA): TGTGCCAGCAGCTTCCGGGACTACACCACCGGGGAGCTGTTTTTT.

The chain carries TRBV4-2 and TRBJ1-3; 7 bases align to TRBD1. The germline V gene encodes CDR1 LGHNA and CDR2 YNFKEQ. The J segment lost 1 base and the V segment lost 4 bases, leaving 1 base of the junction unmatched. The CDR3 sequence is 14 residues long. Written as DNA, the CDR3 is TGTGCCAGCAGCCCGGGACAGTCTGGAAACACCATATATTTT. Its translation: CASSPGQSGNTIYF.

This clone was detected only a few times. The chain links TRBV11-2 to TRBJ2-1, with 9 bases aligning to TRBD2. The CDR3 has 15 amino acids. CDR1 is SGHAT, CDR2 FQNNGV, per germline. The J segment lost 3 bases and the V segment lost 7 bases, leaving 7 bases of the junction unmatched. The CDR3 is CASTPLAGLYNEQFF. The CDR3 bases are TGTGCCAGCACCCCACTAGCGGGCCTCTACAATGAGCAGTTCTTC.

The rearrangement joins TRBV18 to TRBJ1-4, with 8 bases matching TRBD1. CDR1 is KGHSH, CDR2 LQKENI, per germline. The ends lost 6 bases at V and 6 bases at J; junction bases unmatched: 18. The CDR3 runs to 18 residues. The CDR3 DNA follows: TGTGCCAGCTCCCGATCCGGGACAGGAACCTTAAGGGATGAAAAACTGTTTTTT. This translates into CASSRSGTGTLRDEKLFF.

The rearrangement joins TRBV4-3 to TRBJ2-7, with TRBD1 matching over 12 bases. The CDR3 length is 16 residues. Germline assignment: CDR1 LGHNA and CDR2 YSLEER. J lost 7 bases, V lost 0 bases, and 7 bases had no gene match. CDR3 residues: CASSQDRGQGAGEQYF. In nucleotides, the CDR3 is TGCGCCAGCAGCCAAGATAGGGGACAGGGGGCGGGAGAGCAGTACTTC.

A remark on this clone: Other DNA sequences from this sample encode an identical CDR3 as well. V and J are TRBV9 and TRBJ2-3, with 7 bases identical to TRBD1. In germline, CDR1 is SGDLS, CDR2 YYNGEE. The CDR3 totals 15 residues. V lost 0 bases and J lost 3; bases outside the gene matches: 4. The CDR3 DNA reads as TGTGCCAGCAGCGTAGGAGGGGGCGGGACAGATACGCAGTATTTT. Translating it yields CASSVGGGGTDTQYF.